These T cell receptor beta chains were read from a single sample in a study of shared clonotypes between healthy human individuals. Repertoires were generated with immunoSEQ multiplex PCR, while TCRdb's copy carries only in-frame clones and drops some. The table lists about 2.4 million clones, just over 90% of them singletons. The sequenced sample was naive CD4+ T cells sorted from blood. The origin of the receptors is a man younger than 35 in good health. CDR3s include the opening cysteine and the closing phenylalanine or tryptophan. Fields, in order: V gene, J gene, D gene, clone size, CDR3 DNA, CDR3 protein. A D gene is named only where the DNA matches it firmly. Expanded clones are given a class, and other clones once, few, many or no size at all.

TRBV7-2	TRBJ2-3	NA	NA	TGTGCCAGCAGCCCCTTCACAGATACGCAGTATTTT	CASSPFTDTQYF
TRBV6-6	TRBJ2-2	NA	NA	TGTGCCAGCAGTTCCTCGGGGAGTTTAGTCCCGGGGGAGCTGTTTTTT	CASSSSGSLVPGELFF
TRBV6-6	TRBJ1-2	NA	NA	TGTGCCAGCAGTGGGGATGAGGTCTATGGCTACACCTTC	CASSGDEVYGYTF
TRBV5-1	TRBJ2-1	NA	NA	TGCGCCAGCAGCTTTAACCAGCGAGACTACAATGAGCAGTTCTTC	CASSFNQRDYNEQFF
TRBV9	TRBJ2-5	NA	NA	TGTGCCAGCAGCGTAGCAACTTTTCAAGAGACCCAGTACTTC	CASSVATFQETQYF
TRBV9	TRBJ2-1	NA	NA	TGTGCCAGCAGCGTAGACTCCCTAGCTGGCAATGAGCAGTTCTTC	CASSVDSLAGNEQFF
TRBV4-3	TRBJ2-1	TRBD2	NA	TGCGCCAGCAGCCCGACTAGCGGGACGACTCATGAGCAGTTCTTC	CASSPTSGTTHEQFF
TRBV13	TRBJ1-1	TRBD1	NA	TGTGCCAGCAGCTCCTCCTGGGACAGGGGTTACATGAACACTGAAGCTTTCTTT	CASSSSWDRGYMNTEAFF
TRBV4-3	TRBJ2-2	NA	NA	TGCGCCAGCAGCCAAGGCGCGGCGAACACCGGGGAGCTGTTTTTT	CASSQGAANTGELFF
TRBV18	TRBJ1-2	TRBD1	NA	TGTGCCAGCTCACCCGACAGGGTGGATGGCTACACCTTC	CASSPDRVDGYTF
TRBV11-2	TRBJ1-1	NA	once	TGTGCCAGCAGCTTTAGGCGTCAGGGGGAAGCTTTCTTT	CASSFRRQGEAFF
TRBV14	TRBJ2-1	NA	NA	TGTGCCAGCAGCCCCTGGGGCTCGCGTGAGCAGTTCTTC	CASSPWGSREQFF
TRBV19	TRBJ1-2	NA	NA	TGTGCCAGTAGCGTACAGGGAGTATATGGCTACACCTTC	CASSVQGVYGYTF
TRBV10-1	TRBJ2-1	NA	NA	TGCGCCAGCAGTGAGATGCGTGGAGAGCAGTTCTTC	CASSEMRGEQFF
TRBV11-2	TRBJ1-6	NA	NA	TGTGCCAGCAGCGCCCCGATCGGAAGCTCCTATAATTCACCCCTCCACTTT	CASSAPIGSSYNSPLHF
TRBV7-8	TRBJ2-1	TRBD2	NA	TGTGCCAGCAGCTTAATGTCTAGCGGGGGCGGTGAGCAGTTCTTC	CASSLMSSGGGEQFF
TRBV4-3	TRBJ2-5	TRBD2	once	TGCGCCAGCAGCCGAGGAGTGCTAGCGGGAGCGGAGACCCAGTACTTC	CASSRGVLAGAETQYF
TRBV18	TRBJ2-2	NA	NA	TGTGCCAGCTCACCGTTTGTGGGGTCGGACACCGGGGAGCTGTTTTTT	CASSPFVGSDTGELFF
TRBV14	TRBJ1-2	NA	NA	TGTGCCAGCAGCCAACTCGTTGACAGCCTACATGGCTACACCTTC	CASSQLVDSLHGYTF
TRBV29-1	TRBJ1-1	NA	few	TGCAGCGTTTACTCTGACGGCCACGTTGAAGCTTTCTTT	CSVYSDGHVEAFF
TRBV7-2	TRBJ2-2	NA	NA	TGTGCCAGCAGCCCCTCCTGGGGGACCGGGGAGCTGTTTTTT	CASSPSWGTGELFF
TRBV5-6	TRBJ2-7	NA	NA	TGTGCCAGCAGCTTGGCCGTTATATTGACCTACGAGCAGTACTTC	CASSLAVILTYEQYF